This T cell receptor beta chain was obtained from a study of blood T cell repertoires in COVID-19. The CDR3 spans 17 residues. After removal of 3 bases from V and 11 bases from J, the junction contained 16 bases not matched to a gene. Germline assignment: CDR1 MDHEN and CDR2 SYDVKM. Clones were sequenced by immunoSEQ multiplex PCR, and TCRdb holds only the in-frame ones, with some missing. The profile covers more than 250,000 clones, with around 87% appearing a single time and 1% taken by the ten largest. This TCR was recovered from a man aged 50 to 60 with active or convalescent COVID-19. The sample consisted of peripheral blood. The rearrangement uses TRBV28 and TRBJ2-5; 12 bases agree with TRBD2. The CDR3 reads CASSFLRTLAGGPSQYF. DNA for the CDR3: TGTGCCAGCAGTTTCCTCCGCACCCTAGCGGGAGGGCCGTCTCAGTACTTC.